This paragraph reports one TCR beta chain. This CDR3 has 15 amino acids. V shed 7 bases and J 0 bases; nucleotides not matched to a gene: 5. Per germline, CDR1 LNHDA and CDR2 SQIVND (reference sequence). Clones were read by immunoSEQ multiplex PCR, and TCRdb kept only the in-frame ones, dropping some. The table has about 240,000 clones, approximately 85% seen once. The data were taken from a study of blood T cell repertoires in COVID-19. Study context: Samples representing acute and convalescent COVID-19 were sourced from the United States, Italy and Spain. Sources were T cells, B-cell-depleted T cells, or PBMCs; the material itself was cDNA or gDNA.

The source material was peripheral blood. The receptor's source is a woman in her fifties or sixties with active or convalescent COVID-19. This chain links TRBV19 with TRBJ2-4; 8 bases fit TRBD1. The CDR3 loop is CASTTDRAAKNIQYF. As DNA, the CDR3 is TGTGCCAGTACCACGGACAGGGCAGCCAAAAACATTCAGTACTTC.